These 25 T cell receptor beta chains came from one sample sequenced in a study of technical replicates of blood from several donors. Data came from immunoSEQ multiplex PCR; TCRdb stores just in-frame clones and leaves some out. The sample yields 74,000 or so clones, roughly 96% seen once. Sequencing was done on a sample of T cells isolated from PBMCs. The origin of the receptors is a human donor in good health.

The chain links TRBV11-2 to TRBJ2-7; 10 nucleotides match TRBD2. The CDR3 loop spans 13 amino acids. Trimming at V came to 8 bases and at J to 4 bases, leaving 5 bases not matched to a gene. Germline V CDR1 and CDR2: SGHAT, FQNNGV. As DNA, the CDR3 is TGTGCCAGCCGCACTAGCGGGGTGTACGAGCAGTACTTC. Protein: CASRTSGVYEQYF. Full variable domain (remainder filled in from reference TRBV11-2 and TRBJ2-7): EAGVAQSPRYKIIEKRQSVAFWCNPISGHATLYWYQQILGQGPKLLIQFQNNGVVDDSQLPKDRFSAERLKGVDSTLKIQPAKLEDSAVYLCASRTSGVYEQYFGPGTRLTVT.

The genes are TRBV7-9 and TRBJ2-5; 11 bases agree with TRBD2. Germline CDR1 SEHNR, CDR2 FQNEAQ (reference sequence). The V and J ends lost 1 base and 0 bases, in that order; junction bases with no gene match: 4. The CDR3 is made up of 17 amino acids. The CDR3 here is CASSLVMTSGDQETQYF. In nucleotides, the CDR3 is TGTGCCAGCAGCTTAGTTATGACTAGCGGGGACCAAGAGACCCAGTACTTC.

The rearrangement uses TRBV7-9 and TRBJ1-2; weak D call: TRBD1 (5 bases). CDR3 length: 14 amino acids. Deletions cut 3 bases from V and 8 bases from J, with 16 bases between. Germline assignment: CDR1 SEHNR and CDR2 FQNEAQ (reference sequence). CDR3 DNA: TGTGCCAGCAGCTTGGGGTCAGTAAGGGGAGGCTACACCTTC. The encoded protein is CASSLGSVRGGYTF.

Notes on this clone: The identical CDR3 is also encoded by other nucleotide sequences in the sample. V usage is TRBV6-5 and J usage is TRBJ2-7; no clear D gene. The CDR3 runs 15 residues. Per germline, CDR1 MNHEY and CDR2 SVGAGI. Trimming took 0 bases from V and 2 from J, leaving 11 bases between them. This chain's CDR3 is CASSYSLAGPYEQYF. DNA for the CDR3: TGTGCCAGCAGTTACTCGCTGGCTGGCCCCTACGAGCAGTACTTC.

The chain has TRBV15 and TRBJ1-4; D ambiguous. The ends were cut back, 0 bases at V and 2 bases at J, with 4 bases in the middle. This CDR3 spans 14 amino acids. CDR1 and CDR2 (germline): LNHNV, YYDKDF (reference sequence). CDR3 nucleotides: TGTGCCACCAGCAGAGAAGAGACTAATGAAAAACTGTTTTTT. As protein: CATSREETNEKLFF.

The V and J genes are TRBV2 and TRBJ2-7; a weak D match, TRBD2 (6 bases). Germline CDR1 SNHLY, CDR2 FYNNEI. The CDR3 is made up of 16 amino acids. V dropped 6 bases and J dropped 3 bases, with 21 bases sitting between them. CDR3 amino acids: CASSGAGLNSGYEQYF. CDR3 coding DNA: TGTGCCAGCAGCGGAGCGGGCCTAAACAGCGGCTACGAGCAGTACTTC.

This rearrangement joins TRBV2 to TRBJ2-5; 9 bases are a match to TRBD1. This CDR3 region has 15 residues. Germline trimming cut 6 bases from V and 3 bases from J; bases unmatched to any gene: 8. Germline-derived CDR1 and CDR2 are SNHLY and FYNNEI. CDR3 region: CASSATGGQEETQYF. The DNA for the CDR3 is TGTGCCAGCAGCGCGACAGGGGGGCAAGAAGAGACCCAGTACTTC.

The chain combines TRBV7-8 with TRBJ1-1, with a tentative D call TRBD1 (6 bases). This CDR3 contains 12 residues. V was clipped by 1 base and J by 12 bases, with 12 bases between them. Germline CDR1 reads SGHVS; CDR2 reads FQNEAQ. In DNA, the CDR3 is TGTGCCAGCAGCTTAGGGGGGCGCTTTTCTTTCTTT. Translated: CASSLGGRFSFF.

CDR3 sequence: CASSPGGRYNEQFF. The CDR3 coding sequence is TGTGCCAGTAGCCCGGGTGGTCGCTACAATGAGCAGTTCTTC. The chain recombines TRBV19 with TRBJ2-1; D unresolved. V was shortened by 6 bases and J by 3 bases, with 12 bases between the two germline ends. The germline gives CDR1 LNHDA, CDR2 SQIVND (reference sequence). This CDR3 contains 14 residues.

The CDR3 here is CASSLKLAGGPSSYEQYF. CDR3 coding DNA: TGTGCCAGCAGCTTAAAACTAGCGGGGGGCCCTAGCTCCTACGAGCAGTACTTC. V gene TRBV7-9 combines with J gene TRBJ2-7; 12 bases are shared with TRBD2. V trimming: 2 bases; J trimming: 0 bases; junction bases outside the gene matches: 8. The CDR3 has 18 amino acids. CDR1 is SEHNR, CDR2 FQNEAQ, per germline (reference sequence).

The V and J genes are TRBV9 and TRBJ2-1; 9 nucleotides align to TRBD2. This CDR3 has 17 amino acids. The junction had 9 bases not matched to a gene; V was cut back by 2 bases and J by 3 bases. CDR1 is SGDLS, CDR2 YYNGEE, per germline. The CDR3 DNA follows: TGTGCCAGCAGCGTGGGACTAGCTCTTGACAACTACAATGAGCAGTTCTTC. Translating it yields CASSVGLALDNYNEQFF.

V usage is TRBV4-2 and J usage is TRBJ2-5, with a possible D match to TRBD2 (7 bases). CDR3 length: 19 amino acids. Between the trimmed V and J ends, which lost 2 bases and 9 bases, there was a span of 31 bases. Germline V gives CDR1 LGHNA, CDR2 YNFKEQ. The CDR3 region is CASSQPWGGQQGTPQAQYF. The CDR3 DNA follows: TGTGCCAGCAGCCAACCCTGGGGGGGGCAACAGGGAACCCCCCAGGCCCAGTACTTC.

The chain is built from TRBV5-4 and TRBJ2-1; possible D gene TRBD2, 6 bases. Trimming removed 0 bases from V and 4 bases from J, with 14 bases in between. CDR1 and CDR2 from the germline V gene are SGHNT and YYREEE (reference sequence). The CDR3 consists of 16 residues. Here the CDR3 DNA reads TGTGCCAGCAGCTTGGATCAGACGGGACTTTACAATGAGCAGTTCTTC. This encodes CASSLDQTGLYNEQFF.

The CDR3 DNA follows: TGTGCCAGCAGCTTTGGAGGGGCGAGTGGCTACACCTTC. This gives the protein CASSFGGASGYTF. The chain has TRBV7-9 and TRBJ1-2, with D possibly matching TRBD1 (5 bases). Germline CDR1 is SEHNR and CDR2 is FQNEAQ (reference sequence). The CDR3 consists of 13 residues. Trimming took 3 bases from V and 7 from J, leaving 12 bases between them.

The chain employs TRBV7-8 and TRBJ1-2; D is undetermined. This CDR3 region has 13 residues. Germline-derived CDR1 and CDR2 are SGHVS and FQNEAQ. The V and J ends lost 6 bases and 8 bases respectively, with 16 bases between them. CDR3 coding DNA: TGTGCCAGCAGTTTGCTCCTGTCGGGGGGCTACACCTTC. This sequence encodes CASSLLLSGGYTF.

This clone was found once. The V and J genes are TRBV5-1 and TRBJ2-1; D remains ambiguous. From germline, CDR1 is SGHRS and CDR2 YFSETQ. The CDR3 is 11 amino acids. Trimming took off 2 bases at V and 6 bases at J, with 3 bases between the two ends. The CDR3 region has the DNA TGCGCCAGCAGCTTCATCAATGAGCAGTTCTTC. Translated, it gives CASSFINEQFF.

This rearrangement joins TRBV28 to TRBJ2-7, with 7 bases fitting TRBD1. The V segment lost 3 bases and the J segment 2 bases; nucleotides outside the gene matches: 10. The CDR3 covers 16 residues. Germline V gene data show CDR1 as MDHEN and CDR2 as SYDVKM. CDR3 sequence: CASSFLSWDRTYEQYF. CDR3 in DNA: TGTGCCAGCAGTTTTCTTTCATGGGACAGAACCTACGAGCAGTACTTC.

The rearrangement joins TRBV27 to TRBJ2-1; 7 bases are a match to TRBD1. The trim removed 3 bases at V and 0 bases at J, leaving 5 bases unmatched. Per the germline V gene, CDR1 is MNHEY and CDR2 is SMNVEV (reference sequence). CDR3 length: 16 amino acids. The CDR3: CASSLRQGSSYNEQFF. CDR3 coding DNA: TGTGCCAGCAGTTTGCGACAGGGAAGCTCCTACAATGAGCAGTTCTTC.

The chain carries TRBV7-6 and TRBJ2-7; 10 positions agree with TRBD1. Germline CDR1 SGHVS, CDR2 FNYEAQ. The CDR3 runs 16 residues. V lost 4 bases and J lost 3; bases outside the gene matches: 9. For the CDR3, the DNA is TGTGCCAGCAGCTCACCCGGGCGGACAGGGGGCTACGAGCAGTACTTC. Residues: CASSSPGRTGGYEQYF.

This chain uses TRBV19 with TRBJ1-2, with 7 bases aligning to TRBD1. Germline CDR1 LNHDA, CDR2 SQIVND (reference sequence). The CDR3 has 16 residues. V shed 3 bases and J 4 bases; nucleotides not matched to a gene: 11. The CDR3 region is CASSIPHRGERYGYTF. CDR3 nucleotide sequence: TGTGCCAGTAGTATCCCCCACAGGGGCGAACGCTATGGCTACACCTTC. Complete variable domain (other parts from reference TRBV19 and TRBJ1-2): DGGITQSPKYLFRKEGQNVTLSCEQNLNHDAMYWYRQDPGQGLRLIYYSQIVNDFQKGDIAEGYSVSREKKESFPLTVTSAQKNPTAFYLCASSIPHRGERYGYTFGSGTRLTVV.

The gene calls are TRBV10-3 and TRBJ1-1; D unresolved. V was cut by 3 bases and J by 11 bases, with 28 bases left in between. The CDR3 is 17 residues long. Per germline, CDR1 ENHRY and CDR2 SYGVKD. CDR3 sequence (DNA): TGTGCCATCAGTGATCAGGCGGGGAAGACGGGCGGGGAACGGGCTTTCTTT. Translation gives CAISDQAGKTGGERAFF.

This clone was observed a few times. This chain connects TRBV5-5 to TRBJ2-7, with no clear D. V lost 1 base and J lost 1, with 9 bases in between. This CDR3 contains 14 residues. Germline CDR1 is SGHKS and CDR2 is YYEKEE (reference sequence). CDR3 sequence (DNA): TGTGCCAGCAGCTTGTCCGGGTGGTCCTACGAGCAGTACTTC. It encodes CASSLSGWSYEQYF.

This chain connects TRBV7-8 to TRBJ2-7, with 8 bases fitting TRBD1. Germline loops: CDR1 SGHVS, CDR2 FQNEAQ. The CDR3 loop spans 16 amino acids. V shed 0 bases and J 5 bases; nucleotides not matched to a gene: 9. The CDR3 nucleotides are TGTGCCAGCAGCTTAGCGCGTCTACAGGGGGTCCACGAGCAGTACTTC. Amino acid sequence: CASSLARLQGVHEQYF.

V is TRBV25-1 and J is TRBJ1-2; D is undetermined. The CDR3 consists of 13 residues. V was cut by 5 bases and J by 5 bases, with 12 bases left in between. Germline values: CDR1 MGHDK, CDR2 SYGVNS. The CDR3 region has the DNA TGTGCCAGCAGTTTAGTAGTCGGGTATGGCTACACCTTC. This encodes CASSLVVGYGYTF.

J is TRBJ2-7 and V is TRBV2, with 10 nucleotides matching TRBD1. Germline V gives CDR1 SNHLY, CDR2 FYNNEI. The CDR3 consists of 16 residues. J was trimmed by 5 bases and V by 6 bases; bases with no gene match: 13. CDR3 DNA: TGTGCCAGCAGGGGGGGCCGGGACAGGGGATTCAACGAGCAGTACTTC. Protein sequence: CASRGGRDRGFNEQYF.